This T cell receptor beta chain was captured in a study of OX40 agonist ivuxolimab in advanced cancers. Germline CDR1 reads SGDLS; CDR2 reads YYNGEE. The germline V and J ends were trimmed by 2 bases and 1 base, with 9 bases remaining between them. The CDR3 loop spans 14 amino acids. TCRdb keeps only in-frame clones here, not all; method: immunoSEQ multiplex PCR. Of 55,000 to 80,000 clones listed, 81% are singletons. The rearrangement links TRBV9 to TRBJ1-1, with no clear D. The starting material was CD4+ or CD8+ T cells sorted from blood, obtained in a trial of the OX40 agonist ivuxolimab. This clonotype originated in an adult with an advanced solid tumor such as melanoma, head and neck, liver or kidney cancer. CDR3 bases: TGTGCCAGCAGCGTTATCCAGGAGAACACTGAAGCTTTCTTT. As protein: CASSVIQENTEAFF.